Each of the 5 T cell receptor beta chains below was sequenced from the same sample in a study of beta chain features in type 1 diabetes. Expressed TCRB transcripts were sequenced because the entire RNA isolate underwent reverse transcription. This table comes from immunoSEQ multiplex PCR, and its TCRdb copy is limited to in-frame clones, with some not included. Seen here are 810,000 or so clones, roughly a sixth observed once, and the top ten hold about 0.025%. Sequencing input: naive CD4+ T cells from blood. The receptor source for this set is a young woman in good health.

This clone occurred a few times. The V call is TRBV28, the J call TRBJ1-2; no definite D call. Germline V lookup: CDR1 MDHEN, CDR2 SYDVKM. The germline V and J ends were trimmed by 4 bases and 7 bases, with 13 bases remaining between them. This CDR3 spans 13 amino acids. The chain's CDR3 is CASSSLMESGYTF. The CDR3 nucleotides are TGTGCCAGCAGTTCCTTAATGGAATCTGGCTACACCTTC.

The table lists this clone with a few counts. The chain combines TRBV7-2 with TRBJ1-5; D may be TRBD1 (5 bases). The CDR3 has 13 residues. The germline CDR1 and CDR2 sequences are SGHTA and FQGNSA. V dropped 4 bases and J dropped 5 bases, with 9 bases sitting between them. CDR3 amino acids: CASSSDMYQPQHF. DNA of the CDR3: TGTGCCAGCAGCTCGGACATGTATCAGCCCCAGCATTTT. Full variable domain (outside the CDR3, taken from reference TRBV7-2 and TRBJ1-5): GAGVSQSPSNKVTEKGKDVELRCDPISGHTALYWYRQSLGQGLEFLIYFQGNSAPDKSGLPSDRFSAERTGGSVSTLTIQRTQQEDSAVYLCASSSDMYQPQHFGDGTRLSIL.

The V call is TRBV15, the J call TRBJ2-7; the D is unclear. This CDR3 contains 15 residues. V was pared by 0 bases and J by 3 bases, with 12 bases between. Germline CDR1 reads LNHNV; CDR2 reads YYDKDF (reference sequence). Here the CDR3 reads CATSRDSKGLYEQYF. Here the CDR3 DNA reads TGTGCCACCAGCAGAGATTCTAAAGGTCTCTACGAGCAGTACTTC.

The rearrangement uses TRBV4-3 and TRBJ2-1, with D perhaps matching TRBD2 (5 bases). V lost 0 bases, J lost 4 bases, and 16 bases lay in between. Per the germline V gene, CDR1 is LGHNA and CDR2 is YSLEER. This CDR3 has 17 residues. The CDR3 region is CASSQEGSSGFYNEQFF. As DNA, the CDR3 is TGCGCCAGCAGCCAAGAGGGCTCGAGCGGATTTTACAATGAGCAGTTCTTC.

The chain links TRBV6-6 to TRBJ2-1, with D perhaps matching TRBD1 (6 bases). V lost 6 bases, J lost 8 bases, and 17 bases lay in between. Germline CDR1 MNHNY, CDR2 SVGAGI (reference sequence). The CDR3 loop spans 14 amino acids. The CDR3 region is CASSREQGFDEQFF. As DNA, the CDR3 is TGTGCCAGCAGCAGAGAACAGGGTTTCGATGAGCAGTTCTTC.